This T cell receptor (beta chain) was captured in a study of sequential checkpoint blockade in melanoma. Study-level background: Randomization was 1:1 between first-line nivolumab→ipilimumab and ipilimumab→nivolumab. Both treatment sequences were followed by maintenance nivolumab.

Here immunoSEQ multiplex PCR was the method, and the copy in TCRdb shows in-frame clones only, minus some. Of 20,000 to 25,000 clones listed, roughly four fifths were seen once; the top ten hold roughly 12%. This clone appeared once. Treatment here: randomized to nivolumab then ipilimumab (arm A) or the reverse (arm B). DNA-damaging chemotherapy had not been given to any patient beforehand. CDR1 is MNHEY and CDR2 is SVGAGI in the germline V gene. The CDR3 is 14 residues long. The J segment lost 6 bases and the V segment lost 0 bases, leaving 3 bases of the junction unmatched. Sequencing used CD8+ T cells sorted from blood (inferred from file names), obtained from a patient given nivolumab and ipilimumab in sequence. This sequence joins TRBV6-5 and TRBJ2-3; 7 bases are a match to TRBD2. The clonotype comes from a human donor with melanoma. CDR3 protein: CASSYSDGGDTQYF. In DNA, the CDR3 is TGTGCCAGCAGTTACTCGGACGGGGGGGATACGCAGTATTTT.